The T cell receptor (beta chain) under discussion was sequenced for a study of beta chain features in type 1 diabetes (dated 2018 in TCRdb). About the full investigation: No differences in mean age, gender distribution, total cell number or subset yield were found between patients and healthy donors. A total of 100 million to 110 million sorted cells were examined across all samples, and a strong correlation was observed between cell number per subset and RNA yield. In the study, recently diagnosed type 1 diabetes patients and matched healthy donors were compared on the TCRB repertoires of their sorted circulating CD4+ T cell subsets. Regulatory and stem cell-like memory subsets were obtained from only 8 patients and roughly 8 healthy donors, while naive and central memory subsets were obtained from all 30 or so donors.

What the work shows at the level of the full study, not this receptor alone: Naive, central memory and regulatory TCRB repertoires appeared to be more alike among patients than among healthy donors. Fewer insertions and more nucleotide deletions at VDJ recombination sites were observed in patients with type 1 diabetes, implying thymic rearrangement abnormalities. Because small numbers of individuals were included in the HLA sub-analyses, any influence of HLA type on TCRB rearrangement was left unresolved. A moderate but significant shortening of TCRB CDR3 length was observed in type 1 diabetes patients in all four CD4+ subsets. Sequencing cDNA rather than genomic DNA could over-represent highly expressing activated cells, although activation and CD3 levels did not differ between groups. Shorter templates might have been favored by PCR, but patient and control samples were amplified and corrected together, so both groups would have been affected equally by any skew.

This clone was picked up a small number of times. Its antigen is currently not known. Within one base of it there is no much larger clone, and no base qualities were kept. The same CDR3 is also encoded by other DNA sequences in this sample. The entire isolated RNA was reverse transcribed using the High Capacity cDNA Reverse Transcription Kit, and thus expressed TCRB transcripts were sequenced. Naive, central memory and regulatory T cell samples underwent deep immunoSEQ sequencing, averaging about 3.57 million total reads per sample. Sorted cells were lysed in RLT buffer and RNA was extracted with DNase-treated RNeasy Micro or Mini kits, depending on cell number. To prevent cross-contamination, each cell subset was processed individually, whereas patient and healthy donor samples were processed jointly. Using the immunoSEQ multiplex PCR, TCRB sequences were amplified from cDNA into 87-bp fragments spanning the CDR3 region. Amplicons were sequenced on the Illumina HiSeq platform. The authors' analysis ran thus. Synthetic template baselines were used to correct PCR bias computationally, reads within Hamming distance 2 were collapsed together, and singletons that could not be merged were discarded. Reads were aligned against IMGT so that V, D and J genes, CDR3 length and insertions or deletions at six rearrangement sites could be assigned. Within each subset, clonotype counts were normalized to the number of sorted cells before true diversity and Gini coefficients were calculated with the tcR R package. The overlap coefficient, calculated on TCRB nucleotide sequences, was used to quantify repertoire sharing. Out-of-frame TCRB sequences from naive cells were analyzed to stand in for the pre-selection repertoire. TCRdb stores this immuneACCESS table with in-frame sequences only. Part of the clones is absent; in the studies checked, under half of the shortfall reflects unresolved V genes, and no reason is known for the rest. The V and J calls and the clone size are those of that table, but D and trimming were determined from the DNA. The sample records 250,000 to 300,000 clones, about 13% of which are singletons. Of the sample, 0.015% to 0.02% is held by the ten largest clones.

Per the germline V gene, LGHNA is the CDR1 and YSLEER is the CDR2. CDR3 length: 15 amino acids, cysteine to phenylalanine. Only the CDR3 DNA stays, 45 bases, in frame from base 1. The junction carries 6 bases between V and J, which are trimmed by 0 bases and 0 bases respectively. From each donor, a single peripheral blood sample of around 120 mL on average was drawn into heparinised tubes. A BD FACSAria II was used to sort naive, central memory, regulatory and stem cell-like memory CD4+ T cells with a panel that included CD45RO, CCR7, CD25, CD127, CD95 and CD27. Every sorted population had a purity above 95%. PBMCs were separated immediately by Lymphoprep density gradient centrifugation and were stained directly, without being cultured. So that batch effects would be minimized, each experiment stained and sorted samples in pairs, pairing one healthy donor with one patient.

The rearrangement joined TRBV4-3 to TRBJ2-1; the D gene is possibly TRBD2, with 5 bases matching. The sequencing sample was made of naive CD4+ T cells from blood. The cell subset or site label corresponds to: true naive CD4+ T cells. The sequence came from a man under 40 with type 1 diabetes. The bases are TGCGCCAGCAGCCAAGAAGGGAGCTCCTACAATGAGCAGTTCTTC. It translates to CASSQEGSSYNEQFF.